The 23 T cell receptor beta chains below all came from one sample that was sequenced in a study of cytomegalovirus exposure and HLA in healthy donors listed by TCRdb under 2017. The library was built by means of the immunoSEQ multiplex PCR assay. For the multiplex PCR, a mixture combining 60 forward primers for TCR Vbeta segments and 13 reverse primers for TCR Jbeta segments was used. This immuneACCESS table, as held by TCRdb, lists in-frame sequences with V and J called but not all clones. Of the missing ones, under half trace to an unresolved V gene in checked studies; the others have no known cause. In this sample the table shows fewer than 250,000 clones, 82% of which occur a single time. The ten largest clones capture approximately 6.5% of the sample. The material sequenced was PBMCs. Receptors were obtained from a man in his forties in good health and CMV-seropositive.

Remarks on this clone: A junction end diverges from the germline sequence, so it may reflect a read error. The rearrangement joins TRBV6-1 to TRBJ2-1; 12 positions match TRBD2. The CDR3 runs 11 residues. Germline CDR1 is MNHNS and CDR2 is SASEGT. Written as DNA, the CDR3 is TGTGCCAGCAGACCTAGCGGGAGGGCGATCTTC. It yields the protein CASRPSGRAIF.

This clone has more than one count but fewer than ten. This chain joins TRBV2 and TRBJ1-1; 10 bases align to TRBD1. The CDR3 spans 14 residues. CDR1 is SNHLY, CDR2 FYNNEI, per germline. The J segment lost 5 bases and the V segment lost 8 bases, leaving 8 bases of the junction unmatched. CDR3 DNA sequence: TGTGCCAGCGGCCCGGACAGGGGGAATACTGAAGCTTTCTTT. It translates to CASGPDRGNTEAFF.

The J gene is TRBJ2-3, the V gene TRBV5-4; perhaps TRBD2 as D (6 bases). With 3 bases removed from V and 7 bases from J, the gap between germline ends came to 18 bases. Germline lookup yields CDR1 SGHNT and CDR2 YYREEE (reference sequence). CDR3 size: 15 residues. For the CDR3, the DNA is TGTGCCAGCAGCTCCGGACTACTAGCACAGAATACGCAGTATTTT. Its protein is CASSSGLLAQNTQYF. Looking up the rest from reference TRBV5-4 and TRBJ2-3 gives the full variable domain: ETGVTQSPTHLIKTRGQQVTLRCSSQSGHNTVSWYQQALGQGPQFIFQYYREEENGRGNFPPRFSGLQFPNYSSELNVNALELDDSALYLCASSSGLLAQNTQYFGPGTRLTVL.

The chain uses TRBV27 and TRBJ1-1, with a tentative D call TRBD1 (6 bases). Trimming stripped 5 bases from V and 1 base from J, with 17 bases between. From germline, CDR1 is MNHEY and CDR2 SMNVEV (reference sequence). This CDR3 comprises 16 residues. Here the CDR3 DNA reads TGTGCCAGCAGTAAACATGGGGGGGCGGGGAACACTGAAGCTTTCTTT. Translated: CASSKHGGAGNTEAFF.

The CDR3 DNA is TGTGCCAGCGGAGCGAATGAAAAACTGTTTTTT. It translates to CASGANEKLFF. The gene calls are TRBV7-9 and TRBJ1-4; no clear D. The germline gives CDR1 SEHNR, CDR2 FQNEAQ (reference sequence). The V end was cut by 8 bases, the J end by 5 bases, with 6 bases between. The CDR3 runs 11 residues.

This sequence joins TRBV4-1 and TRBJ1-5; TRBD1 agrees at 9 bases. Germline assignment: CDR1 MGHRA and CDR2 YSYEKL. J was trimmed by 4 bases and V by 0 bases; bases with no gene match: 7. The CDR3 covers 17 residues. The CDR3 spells CASSQESTGGRNQPQHF. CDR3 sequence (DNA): TGCGCCAGCAGCCAAGAGTCGACAGGGGGTAGGAATCAGCCCCAGCATTTT.

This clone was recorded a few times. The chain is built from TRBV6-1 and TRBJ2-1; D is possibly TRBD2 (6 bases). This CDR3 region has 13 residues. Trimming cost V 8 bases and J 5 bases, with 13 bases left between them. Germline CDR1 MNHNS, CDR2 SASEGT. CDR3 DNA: TGTGCCAGCCCCCCGGGACTGAACAATGAGCAGTTCTTC. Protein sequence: CASPPGLNNEQFF.

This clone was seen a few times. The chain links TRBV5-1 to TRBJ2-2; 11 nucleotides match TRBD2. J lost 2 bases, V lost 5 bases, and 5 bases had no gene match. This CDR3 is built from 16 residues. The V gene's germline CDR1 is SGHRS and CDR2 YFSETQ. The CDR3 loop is CASSLAGGPNTGELFF. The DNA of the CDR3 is TGCGCCAGCAGTTTAGCGGGAGGGCCAAACACCGGGGAGCTGTTTTTT.

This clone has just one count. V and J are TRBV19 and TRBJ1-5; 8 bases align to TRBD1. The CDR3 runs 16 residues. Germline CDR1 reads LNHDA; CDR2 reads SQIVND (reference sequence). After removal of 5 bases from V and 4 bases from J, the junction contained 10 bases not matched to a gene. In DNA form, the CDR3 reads TGTGCCAGTAGTTGGGGGCAGGGGGCATGGAATCAGCCCCAGCATTTT. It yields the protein CASSWGQGAWNQPQHF.

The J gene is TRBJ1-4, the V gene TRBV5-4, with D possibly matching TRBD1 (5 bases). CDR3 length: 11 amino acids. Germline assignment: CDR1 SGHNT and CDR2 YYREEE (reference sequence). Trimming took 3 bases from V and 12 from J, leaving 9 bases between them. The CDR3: CASSSQGELFF. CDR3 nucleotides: TGTGCCAGCAGCTCCCAGGGCGAACTGTTTTTT.

The chain's CDR3 is CASGLGGRWYEQYF. CDR3 nucleotides: TGTGCTAGTGGTTTGGGCGGGAGATGGTACGAGCAGTACTTC. J is TRBJ2-7 and V is TRBV12-5; TRBD2 matches at 7 bases. J lost 4 bases, V lost 1 base, and 4 bases had no gene match. This CDR3 is 14 amino acids long. Germline lookup yields CDR1 LGHNT and CDR2 FRNRAP.

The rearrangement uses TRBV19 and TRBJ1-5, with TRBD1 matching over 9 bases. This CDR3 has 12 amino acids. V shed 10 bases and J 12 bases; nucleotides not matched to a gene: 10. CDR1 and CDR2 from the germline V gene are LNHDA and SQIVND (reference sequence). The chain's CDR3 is CAIFLMGQGQHF. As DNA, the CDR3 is TGTGCCATTTTTTTAATGGGACAGGGCCAGCATTTT. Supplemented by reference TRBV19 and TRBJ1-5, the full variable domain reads DGGITQSPKYLFRKEGQNVTLSCEQNLNHDAMYWYRQDPGQGLRLIYYSQIVNDFQKGDIAEGYSVSREKKESFPLTVTSAQKNPTAFYLCAIFLMGQGQHFGDGTRLSIL.

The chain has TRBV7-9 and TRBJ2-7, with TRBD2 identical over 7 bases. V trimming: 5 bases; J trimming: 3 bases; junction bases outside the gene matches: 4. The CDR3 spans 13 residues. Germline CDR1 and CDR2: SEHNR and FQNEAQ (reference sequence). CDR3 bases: TGTGCCAGCAGCCCGACTAGCAACTACGAGCAGTACGTC. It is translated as CASSPTSNYEQYV.

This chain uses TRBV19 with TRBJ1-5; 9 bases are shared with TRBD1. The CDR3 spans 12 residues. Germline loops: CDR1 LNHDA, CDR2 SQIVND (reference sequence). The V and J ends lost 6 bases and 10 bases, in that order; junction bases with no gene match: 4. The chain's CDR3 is CASRQGASPQHF. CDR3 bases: TGTGCCAGTAGACAGGGGGCATCTCCCCAGCATTTT.

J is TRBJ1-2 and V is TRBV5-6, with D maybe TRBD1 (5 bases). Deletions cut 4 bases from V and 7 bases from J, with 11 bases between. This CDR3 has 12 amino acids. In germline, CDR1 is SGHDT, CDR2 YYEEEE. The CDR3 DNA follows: TGTGCCAGCAGCGGGGGAGGGGCTGGCTACACCTTC. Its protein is CASSGGGAGYTF.

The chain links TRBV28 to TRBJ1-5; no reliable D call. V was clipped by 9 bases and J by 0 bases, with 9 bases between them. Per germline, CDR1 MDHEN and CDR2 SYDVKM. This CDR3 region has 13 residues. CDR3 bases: TGTGCCAGTTGTCAGTATAGCAATCAGCCCCAGCATTTT. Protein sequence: CASCQYSNQPQHF.

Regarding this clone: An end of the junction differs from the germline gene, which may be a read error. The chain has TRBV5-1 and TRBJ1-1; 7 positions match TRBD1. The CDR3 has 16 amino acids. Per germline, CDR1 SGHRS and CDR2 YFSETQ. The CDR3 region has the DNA TGCGCCAGCAGCTTGGTGGTTCAGGGGGAGAACGCTGAAGCTTTCTTT. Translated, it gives CASSLVVQGENAEAFF.

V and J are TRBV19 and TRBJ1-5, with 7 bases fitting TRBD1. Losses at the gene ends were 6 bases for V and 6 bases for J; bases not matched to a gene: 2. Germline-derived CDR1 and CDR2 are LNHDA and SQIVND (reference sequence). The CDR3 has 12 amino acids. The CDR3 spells CASSNRGQPQHF. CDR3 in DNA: TGTGCCAGTAGCAACAGGGGTCAGCCCCAGCATTTT.

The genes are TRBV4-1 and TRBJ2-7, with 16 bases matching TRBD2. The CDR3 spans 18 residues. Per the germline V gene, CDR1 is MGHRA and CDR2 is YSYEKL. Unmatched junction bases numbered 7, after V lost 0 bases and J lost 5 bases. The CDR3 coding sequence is TGCGCCAGCAGCCAAGAACGGCCGGGACTAGCGGGAGGGAACGAGCAGTACTTC. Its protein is CASSQERPGLAGGNEQYF.

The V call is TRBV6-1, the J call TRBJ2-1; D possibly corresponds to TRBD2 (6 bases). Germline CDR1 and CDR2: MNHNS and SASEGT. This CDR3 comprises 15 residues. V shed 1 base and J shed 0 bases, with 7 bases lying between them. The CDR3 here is CASSEVGGSYNEQFF. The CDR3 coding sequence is TGTGCCAGCAGTGAAGTGGGGGGCTCCTACAATGAGCAGTTCTTC.

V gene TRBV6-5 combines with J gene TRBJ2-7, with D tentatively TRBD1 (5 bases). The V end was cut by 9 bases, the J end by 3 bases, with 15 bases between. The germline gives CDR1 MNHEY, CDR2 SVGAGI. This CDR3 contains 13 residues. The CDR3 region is CARSNRWIYEQYV. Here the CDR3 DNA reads TGTGCCAGATCTAACAGGTGGATCTACGAGCAGTACGTC.

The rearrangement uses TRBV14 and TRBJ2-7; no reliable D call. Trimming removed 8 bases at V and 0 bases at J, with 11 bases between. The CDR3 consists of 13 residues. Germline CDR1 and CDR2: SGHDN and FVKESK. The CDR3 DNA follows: TGTGCCAGCCGGAGTAGAGACTCCTACGAGCAGTACGTC. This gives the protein CASRSRDSYEQYV.

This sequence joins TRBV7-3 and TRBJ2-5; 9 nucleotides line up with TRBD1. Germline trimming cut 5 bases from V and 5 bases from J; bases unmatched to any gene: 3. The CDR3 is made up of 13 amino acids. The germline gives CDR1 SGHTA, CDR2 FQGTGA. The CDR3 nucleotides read TGTGCCAGCAGCCGTGGACAGGGGGAGACCCAGTACTTC. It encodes CASSRGQGETQYF.